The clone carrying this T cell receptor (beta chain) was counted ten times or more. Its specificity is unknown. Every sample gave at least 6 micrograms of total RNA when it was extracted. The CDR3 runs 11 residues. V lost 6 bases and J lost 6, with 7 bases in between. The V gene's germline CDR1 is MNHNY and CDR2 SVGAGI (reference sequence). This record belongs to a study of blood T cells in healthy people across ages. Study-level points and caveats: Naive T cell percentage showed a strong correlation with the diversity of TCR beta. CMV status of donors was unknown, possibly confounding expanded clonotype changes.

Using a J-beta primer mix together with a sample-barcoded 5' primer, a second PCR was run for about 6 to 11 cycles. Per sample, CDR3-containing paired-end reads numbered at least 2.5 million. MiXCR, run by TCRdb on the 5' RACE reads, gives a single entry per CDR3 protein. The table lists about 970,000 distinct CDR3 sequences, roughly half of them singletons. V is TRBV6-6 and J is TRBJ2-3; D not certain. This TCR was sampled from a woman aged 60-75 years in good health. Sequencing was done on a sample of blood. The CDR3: CASRLVDTQYF. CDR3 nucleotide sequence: TGTGCCAGCAGGCTGGTGGATACGCAGTATTTT.